Presented here are 17 T cell receptor beta chains from one specimen sequenced in a study of blood T cell repertoires in COVID-19. Data came from immunoSEQ multiplex PCR; TCRdb stores just in-frame clones and leaves some out. The sample includes roughly 100,000 clones, 80% of them seen just once. Sequenced: peripheral blood. All receptors derive from a human donor in a cohort sampled during active COVID-19.

The chain combines TRBV28 with TRBJ1-1, with 7 bases that match TRBD1. This CDR3 region has 14 residues. Trimming removed 1 base from V and 8 bases from J; junction bases left unmatched: 7. CDR1 MDHEN and CDR2 SYDVKM come from the germline V gene. CDR3 in amino acids: CASSLSGSQGEAFF. The CDR3 nucleotides read TGTGCCAGCAGTTTATCCGGTTCACAGGGGGAAGCTTTCTTT.

The chain couples TRBV7-9 to TRBJ2-1; D is unresolved. The germline V and J ends were trimmed by 0 bases and 7 bases, with 7 bases remaining between them. The CDR3 has 13 amino acids. Per the germline V gene, CDR1 is SEHNR and CDR2 is FQNEAQ (reference sequence). CDR3 region: CASSLAAGNEQFF. In nucleotides, the CDR3 is TGTGCCAGCAGCTTAGCAGCCGGTAATGAGCAGTTCTTC. The full variable domain, in which reference TRBV7-9 and TRBJ2-1 provide the parts outside the CDR3, is DTGVSQNPRHKITKRGQNVTFRCDPISEHNRLYWYRQTLGQGPEFLTYFQNEAQLEKSRLLSDRFSAERPKGSFSTLEIQRTEQGDSAMYLCASSLAAGNEQFFGPGTRLTVL.

The CDR3, as DNA: TGTGCCAGCAGCATTAGCACCGTTGAGCAGTTCTTC. This gives the protein CASSISTVEQFF. The V call is TRBV11-2, the J call TRBJ2-1, with no clear D. The germline gives CDR1 SGHAT, CDR2 FQNNGV. The V and J ends lost 5 bases and 9 bases respectively, with 11 bases between them. The CDR3 loop spans 12 amino acids.

The V call is TRBV9, the J call TRBJ1-3; D gene unclear. The CDR3 extends over 15 amino acids. The germline CDR1 and CDR2 sequences are SGDLS and YYNGEE. Trimming removed 0 bases at V and 5 bases at J, with 12 bases between. CDR3: CASSVGLEARNTIYF. Here the CDR3 DNA reads TGTGCCAGCAGCGTAGGCCTTGAAGCCCGAAACACCATATATTTT.

About this clone itself: Other DNA variants within this sample encode the same CDR3. The genes are TRBV7-2 and TRBJ1-1; possible D gene TRBD1, 5 bases. CDR1 is SGHTA, CDR2 FQGNSA, per germline. V was clipped by 5 bases and J by 1 base, with 8 bases between them. The CDR3 is made up of 13 amino acids. DNA for the CDR3: TGTGCCAGCAGCCTACAGGAGAACACTGAAGCTTTCTTT. It translates to CASSLQENTEAFF.

This clone has more than one count but fewer than ten. The rearrangement links TRBV20-1 to TRBJ1-1; D ambiguous. The CDR3 totals 12 residues. V lost 3 bases to trimming and J lost 4 bases, with 9 bases between them. Germline CDR1 reads DFQATT; CDR2 reads SNEGSKA (reference sequence). The DNA for the CDR3 is TGCAGTGCTAGTGTAGGCGGCACTGAAGCTTTCTTT. It encodes CSASVGGTEAFF.

This sequence joins TRBV29-1 and TRBJ2-5; TRBD2 agrees at 14 bases. CDR3 size: 14 residues. Germline V gene data show CDR1 as SQVTM and CDR2 as ANQGSEA. Trimming took 6 bases from V and 3 from J; bases not matched to a gene: 3. The CDR3 region is CSVVTSGREETQYF. Here the CDR3 DNA reads TGCAGCGTCGTGACTAGCGGGAGGGAAGAGACCCAGTACTTC.

The V and J genes are TRBV12-3 or TRBV12-4 and TRBJ2-3; 7 nucleotides line up with TRBD2. The CDR3 spans 12 residues. Trimming at V came to 7 bases and at J to 6 bases, leaving 4 bases not matched to a gene. The CDR3 is CASTLGGDTQYF. Here the CDR3 DNA reads TGTGCCAGCACCCTCGGGGGGGATACGCAGTATTTT.

The genes are TRBV4-2 and TRBJ2-2; possible D gene TRBD2, 6 bases. Germline-derived CDR1 and CDR2 are LGHNA and YNFKEQ. CDR3 length: 16 residues. V lost 7 bases and J lost 3, with 18 bases in between. This chain's CDR3 is CASNPTGGRDTGELFF. The CDR3 DNA follows: TGTGCCAGCAACCCAACAGGAGGGAGAGACACCGGGGAGCTGTTTTTT.

V gene TRBV20-1 combines with J gene TRBJ2-7; perhaps TRBD2 as D (5 bases). This CDR3 comprises 11 residues. Deletions cut 6 bases from V and 7 bases from J, with 13 bases between. Germline loops: CDR1 DFQATT, CDR2 SNEGSKA (reference sequence). The CDR3 reads CSAPDYTEQYF. Here the CDR3 DNA reads TGCAGTGCCCCCGACTATACTGAGCAGTACTTC.

J is TRBJ1-1 and V is TRBV6-5, with D maybe TRBD1 (5 bases). V lost 0 bases, J lost 1 base, and 12 bases lay in between. From germline, CDR1 is MNHEY and CDR2 SVGAGI. The CDR3 is 16 residues long. The CDR3 DNA sequence: TGTGCCAGCAGTTACTCGAGCAGGGTGGGGAACACTGAAGCTTTCTTT. Residues: CASSYSSRVGNTEAFF.

The chain has TRBV14 and TRBJ1-2; D may be TRBD1 (5 bases). Per the germline V gene, CDR1 is SGHDN and CDR2 is FVKESK. The germline V and J ends were trimmed by 1 base and 6 bases, with 9 bases remaining between them. The CDR3 sequence is 13 residues long. In nucleotides, the CDR3 is TGTGCCAGCAGCCAAGCCCGGGGGGATGGCTACACCTTC. It encodes CASSQARGDGYTF.

This clone came up a few times. The chain has TRBV7-2 and TRBJ1-5; 8 nucleotides line up with TRBD1. Germline CDR1 reads SGHTA; CDR2 reads FQGNSA. With 7 bases clipped from V and 9 bases from J, the junction kept 11 bases outside the gene matches. This CDR3 is 14 amino acids long. CDR3 nucleotides: TGTGCCAGCACCGCGGACAGGGAAGTACCGCCCCAGCATTTT. Translation gives CASTADREVPPQHF.

The chain employs TRBV27 and TRBJ2-7, with 9 bases matching TRBD1. This CDR3 is built from 14 residues. Looked up from germline, CDR1 is MNHEY and CDR2 is SMNVEV (reference sequence). J was trimmed by 6 bases and V by 5 bases; bases with no gene match: 8. CDR3 in amino acids: CASSKGTGNLEQYF. The CDR3 DNA follows: TGTGCCAGCAGTAAGGGGACAGGGAATCTCGAGCAGTACTTC.

The rearrangement uses TRBV5-1 and TRBJ2-6; TRBD2 matches at 10 bases. This CDR3 is built from 17 residues. V was pared by 0 bases and J by 5 bases, with 5 bases of the junction left unmatched. CDR1 SGHRS and CDR2 YFSETQ come from the germline V gene. The CDR3 is CASSLGTTSGRANVLTF. The DNA for the CDR3 is TGCGCCAGCAGCTTGGGTACCACTAGCGGGAGGGCCAACGTCCTGACTTTC. The full variable domain, its missing parts supplied by reference TRBV5-1 and TRBJ2-6, is KAGVTQTPRYLIKTRGQQVTLSCSPISGHRSVSWYQQTPGQGLQFLFEYFSETQRNKGNFPGRFSGRQFSNSRSEMNVSTLELGDSALYLCASSLGTTSGRANVLTFGAGSRLTVL.

This clone has only a few counts. The rearrangement uses TRBV30 and TRBJ1-1; the match to TRBD1 covers 11 bases. The V gene end was trimmed by 2 bases and the J gene end by 8 bases; junction bases not matched to a gene: 1. In germline, CDR1 is GTSNPN, CDR2 SVGIG (reference sequence). The CDR3 extends over 12 amino acids. The CDR3 region is CAWSRTGGEAFF. CDR3 DNA: TGTGCCTGGAGTAGGACAGGGGGCGAAGCTTTCTTT.

The V gene is TRBV6-5, the J gene TRBJ2-3; the match to TRBD2 covers 9 bases. The germline V gene has CDR1 MNHEY and CDR2 SVGAGI. The V gene end was trimmed by 5 bases and the J gene end by 2 bases; junction bases not matched to a gene: 2. This CDR3 has 14 residues. The CDR3 loop is CASSLAGTTDTQYF. CDR3 DNA: TGTGCCAGCAGTCTAGCGGGAACCACAGATACGCAGTATTTT.